Below are 17 T cell receptor beta chains sequenced from a single sample in a study of blood T cell repertoires in COVID-19. Data came from immunoSEQ multiplex PCR; TCRdb stores just in-frame clones and leaves some out. Of 250,000 or so clones listed, 70% to 90% are singletons. The sample was PBMCs or T cells enriched from blood (not recorded which). The receptors here all came from a woman in her forties or fifties who had recovered from COVID-19.

The chain joins TRBV5-1 to TRBJ2-1; 8 bases agree with TRBD1. V trimming: 4 bases; J trimming: 4 bases; junction bases outside the gene matches: 1. The CDR3 loop spans 13 amino acids. Germline-derived CDR1 and CDR2 are SGHRS and YFSETQ. CDR3 in amino acids: CASSGQGYNEQFF. DNA of the CDR3: TGCGCCAGCAGCGGACAGGGTTACAATGAGCAGTTCTTC.

The V and J genes are TRBV19 and TRBJ1-1, with D possibly matching TRBD1 (5 bases). This CDR3 region has 14 residues. Germline CDR1 and CDR2: LNHDA and SQIVND (reference sequence). V was shortened by 1 base and J by 5 bases, with 11 bases between the two germline ends. CDR3 sequence reads: CASSIGGVGTEAFF. CDR3 nucleotides: TGTGCCAGTAGTATAGGGGGGGTAGGTACTGAAGCTTTCTTT.

The gene calls are TRBV6-5 and TRBJ2-7, with TRBD1 matching 7 bases. Germline V gene sequence: CDR1 MNHEY, CDR2 SVGAGI. The CDR3 spans 13 residues. The V gene end was trimmed by 6 bases and the J gene end by 7 bases; junction bases not matched to a gene: 9. CDR3 protein: CASSHGQDPEQYF. The CDR3 coding sequence is TGTGCCAGCAGCCACGGACAGGACCCAGAGCAGTACTTC.

The V and J genes are TRBV7-8 and TRBJ1-5; the D gene is possibly TRBD1 (6 bases). The V and J ends lost 1 base and 3 bases respectively, with 16 bases between them. The CDR3 extends over 17 amino acids. Germline values: CDR1 SGHVS, CDR2 FQNEAQ. CDR3 bases: TGTGCCAGCAGCTTAGTTCGCGGCAGGGGATACAATCAGCCCCAGCATTTT. This sequence encodes CASSLVRGRGYNQPQHF.

In its sample, this clone was seen once. This rearrangement joins TRBV11-2 to TRBJ2-2; TRBD2 matches 10 bases. The V segment lost 5 bases and the J segment 11 bases; nucleotides outside the gene matches: 8. CDR1 is SGHAT and CDR2 is FQNNGV in the germline V gene. CDR3 length equals 14 residues. In DNA, the CDR3 is TGTGCCAGCAGCCCGGGACTAGCGCCTCATGAGCTGTTTTTT. Translation: CASSPGLAPHELFF.

The V gene is TRBV18, the J gene TRBJ1-5; weak D call: TRBD1 (6 bases). Per the germline V gene, CDR1 is KGHSH and CDR2 is LQKENI. V was pared by 3 bases and J by 4 bases, with 16 bases between. The CDR3 consists of 16 residues. The CDR3 reads CASSPREGVSNQPQHF. The CDR3 region has the DNA TGTGCCAGCTCACCCCGGGAGGGGGTCTCTAATCAGCCCCAGCATTTT.

As DNA, the CDR3 is TGTGCCAGTAGTTCGGGTCGCATCTACGAGCAGTACTTC. Encoded protein: CASSSGRIYEQYF. The chain has TRBV19 and TRBJ2-7; D is unresolved. The CDR3 extends over 13 amino acids. The V and J ends lost 5 bases and 3 bases respectively, with 11 bases between them. Looked up from germline, CDR1 is LNHDA and CDR2 is SQIVND (reference sequence).

The rearrangement links TRBV5-1 to TRBJ2-6; D is unresolved. V was trimmed by 4 bases and J by 4 bases, leaving 15 bases between them. The germline V gene has CDR1 SGHRS and CDR2 YFSETQ. This CDR3 spans 16 amino acids. This CDR3 is CASSGARPLGANVLTF. Here the CDR3 DNA reads TGCGCCAGCAGCGGCGCTAGACCCCTGGGGGCCAACGTCCTGACTTTC.

This clone was picked up one time. The chain recombines TRBV19 with TRBJ1-3, with 9 bases matching TRBD1. Germline lookup yields CDR1 LNHDA and CDR2 SQIVND (reference sequence). The CDR3 is 16 residues long. V lost 7 bases to trimming and J lost 1 base; unmatched junction nucleotides: 8. This CDR3 is CASIGTGSPSGNTIYF. The CDR3, as DNA: TGTGCCAGTATCGGGACAGGGTCCCCGTCTGGAAACACCATATATTTT.

This chain links TRBV7-9 with TRBJ1-5, with D perhaps TRBD1 (6 bases). V lost 5 bases, J lost 5 bases, and 13 bases lay in between. This CDR3 is built from 14 residues. Looked up from germline, CDR1 is SEHNR and CDR2 is FQNEAQ (reference sequence). The CDR3 protein is CASSKQGFDQPQHF. Here the CDR3 DNA reads TGTGCCAGCAGCAAACAGGGTTTCGATCAGCCCCAGCATTTT. The full variable domain, rest sourced from reference TRBV7-9 and TRBJ1-5, is DTGVSQNPRHKITKRGQNVTFRCDPISEHNRLYWYRQTLGQGPEFLTYFQNEAQLEKSRLLSDRFSAERPKGSFSTLEIQRTEQGDSAMYLCASSKQGFDQPQHFGDGTRLSIL.

The genes are TRBV28 and TRBJ2-7, with D possibly being TRBD1 (6 bases). Germline-derived CDR1 and CDR2 are MDHEN and SYDVKM. With 9 bases removed from V and 5 bases from J, the gap between germline ends came to 11 bases. The CDR3 is 11 residues long. CDR3 protein: CASRYRDEQYF. The DNA for the CDR3 is TGTGCCAGTCGCTACAGGGACGAGCAGTACTTC. The full variable domain, in which reference TRBV28 and TRBJ2-7 provide the parts outside the CDR3, is DVKVTQSSRYLVKRTGEKVFLECVQDMDHENMFWYRQDPGLGLRLIYFSYDVKMKEKGDIPEGYSVSREKKERFSLILESASTNQTSMYLCASRYRDEQYFGPGTRLTVT.

This rearrangement joins TRBV28 to TRBJ2-6; 9 bases fit TRBD1. Germline V gives CDR1 MDHEN, CDR2 SYDVKM. The CDR3 spans 18 residues. V dropped 5 bases and J dropped 4; count of bases not matched to a gene: 12. The chain's CDR3 is CASSPLSRDRAGANVLTF. The CDR3 nucleotides read TGTGCCAGCAGTCCTCTGTCCCGGGACAGGGCCGGGGCCAACGTCCTGACTTTC.

This clone was observed a single time. This sequence joins TRBV10-3 and TRBJ2-4; TRBD2 matches at 9 bases. The J segment lost 6 bases and the V segment lost 4 bases, leaving 10 bases of the junction unmatched. CDR3 size: 16 residues. Looked up from germline, CDR1 is ENHRY and CDR2 is SYGVKD. In DNA, the CDR3 is TGTGCCATCAGTGCGGGGACTAGCCTGTCCGGAAACATTCAGTACTTC. It encodes CAISAGTSLSGNIQYF.

The rearrangement uses TRBV5-1 and TRBJ2-2, with D perhaps matching TRBD1 (5 bases). The CDR3 spans 14 residues. Germline V CDR1 and CDR2: SGHRS, YFSETQ. With 2 bases removed from V and 2 bases from J, the gap between germline ends came to 7 bases. The CDR3 sequence is CASSFDSNTGELFF. The DNA of the CDR3 is TGCGCCAGCAGCTTTGACAGCAACACCGGGGAGCTGTTTTTT. The whole variable domain, remainder taken from reference TRBV5-1 and TRBJ2-2, is KAGVTQTPRYLIKTRGQQVTLSCSPISGHRSVSWYQQTPGQGLQFLFEYFSETQRNKGNFPGRFSGRQFSNSRSEMNVSTLELGDSALYLCASSFDSNTGELFFGEGSRLTVL.

CDR3 protein: CASRMVGGFSYNSPLHF. In nucleotides, the CDR3 is TGTGCCAGCAGAATGGTCGGGGGGTTCTCCTATAATTCACCCCTCCACTTT. The chain joins TRBV28 to TRBJ1-6; perhaps TRBD1 as D (5 bases). CDR1 is MDHEN, CDR2 SYDVKM, per germline. CDR3 length: 17 amino acids. The V end was cut by 6 bases, the J end by 0 bases, with 15 bases between.

In the case of this clone: The sample contains more than one DNA sequence encoding this CDR3. The J gene is TRBJ2-1, the V gene TRBV19, with D possibly being TRBD1 (5 bases). The CDR3 runs to 15 residues. Germline lookup yields CDR1 LNHDA and CDR2 SQIVND (reference sequence). V was shortened by 0 bases and J by 0 bases, with 6 bases between the two germline ends. The CDR3 region is CASSIDRGSYNEQFF. The CDR3 DNA reads TGTGCCAGTAGTATAGATAGGGGCTCCTACAATGAGCAGTTCTTC.

The V and J genes are TRBV18 and TRBJ2-2, with 10 bases that match TRBD1. The length of the CDR3 is 15 residues. The germline gives CDR1 KGHSH, CDR2 LQKENI. J was trimmed by 6 bases and V by 5 bases; bases with no gene match: 6. CDR3 in DNA: TGTGCCAGCTCATCGACAGGGGGCTATGCCGGGGAGCTGTTTTTT. This encodes CASSSTGGYAGELFF.